One sample yielded the 11 T cell receptor beta chains listed below, sequenced in a study of blood T cell repertoires in COVID-19. Assay: immunoSEQ multiplex PCR; the TCRdb copy retains only in-frame clones and omits some. This table has about 370,000 clones, 75% to 90% appearing once. Sample: PBMCs or T cells enriched from blood (not recorded which). The receptor set was obtained from a man between 18 and 29 years old who had recovered from COVID-19.

This clone has only a few counts. The gene calls are TRBV5-1 and TRBJ1-1; 7 bases agree with TRBD1. Germline V gene sequence: CDR1 SGHRS, CDR2 YFSETQ. V trimming: 5 bases; J trimming: 5 bases; junction bases outside the gene matches: 6. The CDR3 is 13 amino acids. The CDR3 coding sequence is TGCGCCAGCAGATTGACAGGGCAGACTGAAGCTTTCTTT. Its translation: CASRLTGQTEAFF.

This chain uses TRBV12-3 or TRBV12-4 with TRBJ1-1; tentatively, D is TRBD1 (6 bases). V dropped 6 bases and J dropped 5 bases, with 10 bases sitting between them. The CDR3 consists of 12 residues. CDR3 DNA: TGTGCCAGCAGGGGAGGGGGAACTGAAGCTTTCTTT. Its translation is CASRGGGTEAFF.

V usage is TRBV7-6 and J usage is TRBJ2-1; 13 bases fit TRBD2. The CDR3 spans 22 residues. Trimming at V came to 5 bases and at J to 4 bases, leaving 23 bases not matched to a gene. From germline, CDR1 is SGHVS and CDR2 FNYEAQ. The CDR3 bases are TGTGCCAGCAGCCTCCAAAGGGGAACGACTGCCCGACTAGCGGGGGGTTACAATGAGCAGTTCTTC. Its protein product is CASSLQRGTTARLAGGYNEQFF.

The CDR3 DNA is TGTGCCAGCAGCGTAGCCCCCCACTCCTACGAGCAGTACTTC. Translated, it gives CASSVAPHSYEQYF. The gene calls are TRBV9 and TRBJ2-7; no clear D. The CDR3 is made up of 14 amino acids. Germline V gene data show CDR1 as SGDLS and CDR2 as YYNGEE. The ends were cut back, 0 bases at V and 0 bases at J, with 7 bases in the middle.

This clone has just one count. This chain connects TRBV10-3 to TRBJ2-1; D is perhaps TRBD1 (5 bases). Germline V lookup: CDR1 ENHRY, CDR2 SYGVKD. V was shortened by 7 bases and J by 0 bases, with 13 bases between the two germline ends. The CDR3 spans 15 residues. DNA for the CDR3: TGTGCCATCACCGACCCGACAGCCTCCTACAATGAGCAGTTCTTC. Encoded protein: CAITDPTASYNEQFF.

This clone was detected once. V gene TRBV3-1 (or the pseudogene TRBV3-2) combines with J gene TRBJ2-5, with TRBD1 identical over 8 bases. This CDR3 comprises 14 residues. V lost 6 bases and J lost 5; bases outside the gene matches: 8. Germline V CDR1 and CDR2: LGHDT, YNNKEL (reference sequence). CDR3 nucleotide sequence: TGTGCCAGCAGGGATGACAGGGGTGGTGAGACCCAGTACTTC. Amino acid sequence: CASRDDRGGETQYF.

The chain carries TRBV12-3 or TRBV12-4 and TRBJ1-5, with a tentative D call TRBD1 (6 bases). Trimming cost V 4 bases and J 9 bases, with 10 bases left between them. This CDR3 region has 12 residues. CDR3 amino acids: CASSWGPGPQHF. The CDR3 nucleotides are TGTGCCAGCAGTTGGGGGCCGGGGCCCCAGCATTTT.

The J gene is TRBJ1-1, the V gene TRBV9; D not certain. The CDR3 loop spans 14 amino acids. With 4 bases removed from V and 0 bases from J, the gap between germline ends came to 10 bases. Germline V gene lookup returns CDR1 SGDLS and CDR2 YYNGEE. The CDR3 loop reads CASSPGAMNTEAFF. The CDR3 DNA reads as TGTGCCAGCAGCCCGGGAGCTATGAACACTGAAGCTTTCTTT.

This chain connects TRBV24-1 to TRBJ2-1, with 9 bases that match TRBD2. The V segment lost 3 bases and the J segment 0 bases; nucleotides outside the gene matches: 11. Germline V gene lookup returns CDR1 KGHDR and CDR2 SFDVKD. There are 19 residues in the CDR3. CDR3 loop: CATSDVAGAESSSYNEQFF. DNA for the CDR3: TGTGCCACCAGTGATGTAGCGGGAGCCGAATCGAGCTCCTACAATGAGCAGTTCTTC.

This clone has just one count. In DNA, the CDR3 is TGTGCCACCAGCACCGGACTAGCGGGGGTTACTTACAATGAGCAGTTCTTC. It translates to CATSTGLAGVTYNEQFF. The chain joins TRBV15 to TRBJ2-1; 13 bases line up with TRBD2. Germline-derived CDR1 and CDR2 are LNHNV and YYDKDF (reference sequence). The trim removed 4 bases at V and 4 bases at J, leaving 7 bases unmatched. The CDR3 is 17 residues long.

The CDR3 spells CATRGASGGDSYNEQFF. The CDR3 nucleotides read TGTGCCACCCGTGGGGCTAGCGGGGGTGACTCCTACAATGAGCAGTTCTTC. The chain is built from TRBV11-2 and TRBJ2-1; 10 nucleotides line up with TRBD2. Trimming took 10 bases from V and 0 from J; bases not matched to a gene: 12. CDR1 and CDR2 (germline): SGHAT, FQNNGV. This CDR3 has 17 residues.